The following is a T cell receptor beta chain sequence with its context. These data are taken from a study of blood T cell repertoires in COVID-19. The protocol was immunoSEQ multiplex PCR, while the TCRdb copy is restricted to in-frame clones and leaves out a portion. The profile covers about 200,000 clones, with around 86% appearing a single time and roughly 5.9% taken by the ten largest. The CDR3 totals 14 residues. V lost 4 bases and J 2 bases, leaving 9 bases between the germline ends. Germline V gene sequence: CDR1 LGHNA, CDR2 YNFKEQ. The sequence was obtained from a middle-aged man with acute COVID-19. The sequenced material came from PBMCs or T cells enriched from blood (not recorded which). This chain links TRBV4-2 with TRBJ2-1; the D is unclear. Here the CDR3 reads CASSLDSTYNEQFF. For the CDR3, the DNA is TGTGCCAGCAGCCTCGACTCAACCTACAATGAGCAGTTCTTC.